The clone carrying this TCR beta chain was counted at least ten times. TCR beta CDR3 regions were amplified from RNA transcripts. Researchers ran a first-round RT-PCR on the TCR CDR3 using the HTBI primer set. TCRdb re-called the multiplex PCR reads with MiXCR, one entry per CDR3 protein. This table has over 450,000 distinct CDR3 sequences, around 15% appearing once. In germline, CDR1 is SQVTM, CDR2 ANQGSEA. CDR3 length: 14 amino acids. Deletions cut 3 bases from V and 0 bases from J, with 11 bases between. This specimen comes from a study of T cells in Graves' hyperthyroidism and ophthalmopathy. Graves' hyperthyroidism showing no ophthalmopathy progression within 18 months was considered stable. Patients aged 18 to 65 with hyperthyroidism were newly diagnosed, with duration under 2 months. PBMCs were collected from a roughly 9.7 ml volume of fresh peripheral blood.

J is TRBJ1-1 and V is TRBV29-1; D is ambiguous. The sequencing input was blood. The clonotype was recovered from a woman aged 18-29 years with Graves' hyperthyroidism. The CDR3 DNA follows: TGCAGCGTTGAGCGGGATGGGGTGAACACTGAAGCTTTCTTT. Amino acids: CSVERDGVNTEAFF. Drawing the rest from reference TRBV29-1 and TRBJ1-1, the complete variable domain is SAVISQKPSRDICQRGTSLTIQCQVDSQVTMMFWYRQQPGQSLTLIATANQGSEATYESGFVIDKFPISRPNLTFSTLTVSNMSPEDSSIYLCSVERDGVNTEAFFGQGTRLTVV.